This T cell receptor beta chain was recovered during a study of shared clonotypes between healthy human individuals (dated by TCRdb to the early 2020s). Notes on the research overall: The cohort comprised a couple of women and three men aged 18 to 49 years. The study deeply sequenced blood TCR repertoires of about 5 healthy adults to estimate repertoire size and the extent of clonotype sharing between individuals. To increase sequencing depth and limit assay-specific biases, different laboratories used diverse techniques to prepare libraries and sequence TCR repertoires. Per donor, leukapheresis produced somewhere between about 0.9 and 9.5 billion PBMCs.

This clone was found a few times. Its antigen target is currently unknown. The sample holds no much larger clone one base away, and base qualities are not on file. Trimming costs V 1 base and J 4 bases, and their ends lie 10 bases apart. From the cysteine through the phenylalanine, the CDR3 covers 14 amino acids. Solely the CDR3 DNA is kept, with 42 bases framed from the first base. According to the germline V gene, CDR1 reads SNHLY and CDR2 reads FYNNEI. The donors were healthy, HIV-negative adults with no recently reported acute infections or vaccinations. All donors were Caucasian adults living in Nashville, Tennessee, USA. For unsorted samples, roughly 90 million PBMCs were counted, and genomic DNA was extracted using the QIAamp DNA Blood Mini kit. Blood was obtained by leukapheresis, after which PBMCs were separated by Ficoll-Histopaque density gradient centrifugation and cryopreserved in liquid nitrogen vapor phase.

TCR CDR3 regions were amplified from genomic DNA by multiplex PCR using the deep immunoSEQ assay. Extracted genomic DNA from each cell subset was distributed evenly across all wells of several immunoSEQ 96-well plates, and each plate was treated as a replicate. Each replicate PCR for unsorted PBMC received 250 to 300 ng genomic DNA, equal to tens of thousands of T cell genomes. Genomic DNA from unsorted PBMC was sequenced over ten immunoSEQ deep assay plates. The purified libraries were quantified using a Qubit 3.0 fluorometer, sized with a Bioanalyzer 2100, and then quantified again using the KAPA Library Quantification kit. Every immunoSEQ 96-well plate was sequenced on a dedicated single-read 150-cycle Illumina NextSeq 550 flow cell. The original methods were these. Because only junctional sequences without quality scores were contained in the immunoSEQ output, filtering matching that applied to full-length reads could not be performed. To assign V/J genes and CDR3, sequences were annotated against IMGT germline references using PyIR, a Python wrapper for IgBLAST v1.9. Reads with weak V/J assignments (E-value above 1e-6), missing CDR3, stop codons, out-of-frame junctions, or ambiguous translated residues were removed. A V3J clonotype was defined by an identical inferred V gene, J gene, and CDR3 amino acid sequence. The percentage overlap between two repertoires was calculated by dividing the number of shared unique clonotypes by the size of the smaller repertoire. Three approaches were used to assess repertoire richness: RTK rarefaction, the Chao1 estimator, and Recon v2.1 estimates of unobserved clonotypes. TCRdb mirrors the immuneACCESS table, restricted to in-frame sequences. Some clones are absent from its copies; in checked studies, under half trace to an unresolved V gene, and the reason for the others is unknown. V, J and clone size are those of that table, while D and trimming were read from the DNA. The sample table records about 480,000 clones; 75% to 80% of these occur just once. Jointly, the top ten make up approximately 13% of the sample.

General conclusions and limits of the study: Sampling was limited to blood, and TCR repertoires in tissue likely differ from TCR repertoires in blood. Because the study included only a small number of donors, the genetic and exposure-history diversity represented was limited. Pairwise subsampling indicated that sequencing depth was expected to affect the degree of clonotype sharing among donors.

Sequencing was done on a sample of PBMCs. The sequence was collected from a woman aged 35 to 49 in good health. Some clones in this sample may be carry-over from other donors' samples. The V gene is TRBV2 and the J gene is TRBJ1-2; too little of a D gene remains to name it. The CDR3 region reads CASSEDGLIYGYTF. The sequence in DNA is TGTGCCAGCAGTGAAGATGGGCTGATCTATGGCTACACCTTC.